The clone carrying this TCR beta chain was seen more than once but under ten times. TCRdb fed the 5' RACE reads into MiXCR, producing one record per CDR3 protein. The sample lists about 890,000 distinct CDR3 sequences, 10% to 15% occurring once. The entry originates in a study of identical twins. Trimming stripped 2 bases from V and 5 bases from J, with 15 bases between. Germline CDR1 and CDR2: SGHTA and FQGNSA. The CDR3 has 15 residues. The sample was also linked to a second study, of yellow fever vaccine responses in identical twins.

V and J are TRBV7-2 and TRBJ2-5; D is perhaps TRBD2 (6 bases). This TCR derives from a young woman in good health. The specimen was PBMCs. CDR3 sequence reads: CASSLWRGQRETQYF. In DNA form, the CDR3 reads TGTGCCAGCAGCTTATGGCGGGGTCAACGCGAGACCCAGTACTTC. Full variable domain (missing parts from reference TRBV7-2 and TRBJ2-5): GAGVSQSPSNKVTEKGKDVELRCDPISGHTALYWYRQSLGQGLEFLIYFQGNSAPDKSGLPSDRFSAERTGGSVSTLTIQRTQQEDSAVYLCASSLWRGQRETQYFGPGTRLLVL.